This T cell receptor (beta chain) was captured by sequencing in a study of blood T cell repertoires in COVID-19. This clone was counted once. Those who participated ranged in age from about 18 to 89 years and resided in about two dozen US areas. Libraries were prepared by immunoSEQ multiplex PCR; TCRdb keeps only in-frame clonotypes and omits some of them. The sample shows a few hundred thousand clones, roughly 88% of them seen only once. This receptor was obtained from a woman in her forties with acute COVID-19. The source material was PBMCs or T cells enriched from blood (not recorded which).

The CDR3 region has the DNA TGTGCCAGCAGCACTCGACAGGGAAAGGGCCCAGATACGCAGTATTTT. Encoded protein: CASSTRQGKGPDTQYF. The chain carries TRBV11-3 and TRBJ2-3; 7 bases match TRBD1. This CDR3 is built from 16 residues. J was trimmed by 4 bases and V by 5 bases; bases with no gene match: 12. Germline V gene lookup returns CDR1 SGHNT and CDR2 YENEEA.